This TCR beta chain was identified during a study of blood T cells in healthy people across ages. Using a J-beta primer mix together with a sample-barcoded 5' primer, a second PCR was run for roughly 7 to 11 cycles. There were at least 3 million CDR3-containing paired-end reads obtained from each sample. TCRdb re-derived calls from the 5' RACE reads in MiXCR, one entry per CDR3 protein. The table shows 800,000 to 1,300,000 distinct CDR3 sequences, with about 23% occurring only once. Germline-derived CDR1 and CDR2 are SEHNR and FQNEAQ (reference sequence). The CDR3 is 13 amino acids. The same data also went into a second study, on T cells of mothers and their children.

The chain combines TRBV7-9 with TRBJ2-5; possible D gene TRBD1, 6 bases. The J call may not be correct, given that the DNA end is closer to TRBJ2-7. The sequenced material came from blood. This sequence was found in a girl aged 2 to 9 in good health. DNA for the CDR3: TGTGCCAGCAGCGGCCGGGACACCTACGAGCAGTACTTC. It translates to CASSGRDTYEQYF.